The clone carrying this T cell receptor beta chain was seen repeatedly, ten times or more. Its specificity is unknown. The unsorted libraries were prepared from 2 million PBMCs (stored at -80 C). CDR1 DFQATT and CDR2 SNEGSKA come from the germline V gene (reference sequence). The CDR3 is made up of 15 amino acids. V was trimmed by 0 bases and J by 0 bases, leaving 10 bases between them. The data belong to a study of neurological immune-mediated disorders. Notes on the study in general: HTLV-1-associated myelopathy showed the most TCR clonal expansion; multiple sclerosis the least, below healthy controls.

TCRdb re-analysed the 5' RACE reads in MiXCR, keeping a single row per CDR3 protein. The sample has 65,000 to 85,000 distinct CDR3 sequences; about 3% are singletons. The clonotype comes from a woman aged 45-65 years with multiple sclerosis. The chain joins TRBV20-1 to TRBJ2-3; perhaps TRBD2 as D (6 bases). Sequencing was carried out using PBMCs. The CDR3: CSARDSSVSTDTQYF. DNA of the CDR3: TGCAGTGCTAGAGACTCTAGCGTCAGCACAGATACGCAGTATTTT.